This T cell receptor (beta chain) was retrieved from a study of response to subunit inactivated influenza vaccine. Whole-study findings and limits: Each seasonal flu vaccination may recruit only limited new T cells, authors suggested.

The table lists this clonotype with many counts. What it binds is not known. There are 13 residues in the CDR3. The germline gives CDR1 MNHEY, CDR2 SVGEGT. V lost 6 bases, J lost 5 bases, and 13 bases lay in between. TCRdb used MiXCR to reprocess the RT-PCR reads, holding one entry per CDR3 protein. The sample lists hundreds of thousands of distinct CDR3 sequences, approximately 7.6% occurring once. This chain links TRBV6-2 or TRBV6-3 with TRBJ1-2; D unclear. This TCR was recovered from a man aged 50 to 75 who received an inactivated influenza vaccine. Sequencing used PBMCs from blood, obtained roughly 24 months after vaccination. The CDR3 nucleotides are TGTGCCAGCAGGCCGGGAGGAGGTTATGGCTACACCTTC. As protein: CASRPGGGYGYTF.